Presented here are 4 T cell receptor beta chains from one specimen sequenced in a study of HIV-infected patients and healthy controls. Reverse transcription used 500 to 550 ng RNA and constant-region primers for alpha and beta. Using multiplexing indices, alpha and beta chain libraries were generated apart by chain-specific third strand synthesis. MiXCR was run by TCRdb on the 5' RACE reads, yielding one entry per CDR3 protein. The table includes about 10,000 distinct CDR3 sequences, around 8% detected once. The repertoire came from unfractionated whole blood and reflected all unsorted peripheral T cells. Sequenced sample: blood. Receptors were obtained from an adult in good health.

In its sample, this clonotype is medium-sized. Here the CDR3 reads CASSYSGGTDTQYF. The DNA for the CDR3 is TGTGCCAGCAGTTACTCGGGAGGAACAGATACGCAGTATTTT. V usage is TRBV6-5 and J usage is TRBJ2-3; tentative D call: TRBD2 (6 bases). V was clipped by 0 bases and J by 3 bases, with 7 bases between them. The CDR3 sequence is 14 residues long. CDR1 MNHEY and CDR2 SVGAGI come from the germline V gene.

By proportion, this clonotype is medium-sized. The chain recombines TRBV20-1 with TRBJ2-5; D is ambiguous. The CDR3 extends over 15 amino acids. Germline CDR1 is DFQATT and CDR2 is SNEGSKA (reference sequence). The V end lost 1 base, the J end lost 4 bases, and 16 bases lay between the germline ends. CDR3 in amino acids: CSARGSPAVRETQYF. The CDR3, as DNA: TGCAGTGCTAGAGGGTCGCCCGCGGTCCGAGAGACCCAGTACTTC.

This clonotype was observed at least ten times. The rearrangement uses TRBV30 and TRBJ1-6, with no clear D. Germline-derived CDR1 and CDR2 are GTSNPN and SVGIG (reference sequence). The CDR3 is 14 amino acids. Between the trimmed V and J ends, which lost 3 bases and 4 bases, there was a span of 10 bases. The CDR3: CAWRLAGYNSPLHF. CDR3 DNA: TGTGCCTGGAGACTGGCCGGTTATAATTCACCCCTCCACTTT.

This clonotype was seen a handful of times. This chain links TRBV7-7 with TRBJ2-5; TRBD1 or TRBD2 may be the D gene (5 bases each). The V end lost 1 base, the J end lost 5 bases, and 11 bases lay between the germline ends. CDR1 and CDR2 (germline): SSHAT, FNYEAQ (reference sequence). The CDR3 is made up of 14 amino acids. CDR3 protein: CASSLDWGGETQYF. Here the CDR3 DNA reads TGTGCCAGCAGCTTAGACTGGGGCGGGGAGACCCAGTACTTC.